Listed here are 32 T cell receptor beta chains from one sample, sequenced in a study of regulatory T cells in long-lasting Graves disease. Specified time point: persistent/refractory GD, antithyroid drugs over 5 years with positive TRAb. There was RNA extracted from PBMCs, and the TCR library was made from it. Combining iRepertoire HTBI primers with Arm-PCR of CDR3 regions, the authors built TCR beta libraries. TCRdb recomputed calls from the multiplex PCR reads with MiXCR, one row per CDR3 protein. The sample consists of 650,000 to 700,000 distinct CDR3 sequences, about 30% of them appearing once. Sequencing was performed on peripheral blood mononuclear cells (PBMCs), taken when the disease was refractory, from a patient treated with antithyroid drugs. Receptor source: a female donor with Graves disease.

On this clonotype: One end of the junction does not line up with germline, which may come from a read error. The CDR3 loop is CSASQAETFF. The CDR3 DNA reads as TGCAGTGCTAGCCAGGCTGAAACTTTCTTT. The rearrangement links TRBV20-1 to TRBJ1-1; D gene unclear. Germline loops: CDR1 DFQATT, CDR2 SNEGSKA (reference sequence). The CDR3 totals 10 residues.

The chain couples TRBV6-2 or TRBV6-3 to TRBJ2-2; the D gene is possibly TRBD2 (6 bases). Trimming pared 6 bases from V and 4 bases from J, leaving 12 bases between. The germline CDR1 and CDR2 sequences are MNHEY and SVGEGT. This CDR3 is built from 14 residues. The CDR3 loop reads CASRGGIGTGELFF. Written as DNA, the CDR3 is TGTGCCAGCAGGGGGGGAATCGGCACCGGGGAGCTGTTTTTT.

This chain joins TRBV30 and TRBJ1-1; tentatively, D is TRBD1 (6 bases). The germline gives CDR1 GTSNPN, CDR2 SVGIG (reference sequence). The CDR3 extends over 13 amino acids. Trimming stripped 7 bases from V and 5 bases from J, with 17 bases between. CDR3 DNA: TGTGCCTCCGGACAGCCTGTGGTAACTGAAGCTTTCTTT. Translating gives CASGQPVVTEAFF.

This clonotype came up a few times. The J gene is TRBJ2-5, the V gene TRBV3-1; TRBD2 matches 13 bases. The end of the DNA aligns better with TRBJ2-7, so the J call may be wrong. Germline loops: CDR1 LGHDT, CDR2 YNNKEL (reference sequence). This CDR3 region has 17 residues. CDR3 in amino acids: CASSPRTSGRPKYEQYF. In DNA, the CDR3 is TGTGCCAGCAGCCCTCGGACTAGCGGGAGACCCAAGTACGAGCAGTACTTC.

This clonotype has a handful of counts. The chain is built from TRBV19 and TRBJ1-5; D is ambiguous. V lost 7 bases, J lost 9 bases, and 22 bases lay in between. CDR3 size: 15 residues. CDR1 LNHDA and CDR2 SQIVND come from the germline V gene (reference sequence). The CDR3 DNA is TGTGCCAGTACCGACAACCCCCTCCGAAAATGGCCCCAGCATTTT. It specifies CASTDNPLRKWPQHF.

There are many counts of this clonotype. The rearrangement joins TRBV19 to TRBJ1-1; the D is unclear. CDR1 is LNHDA, CDR2 SQIVND, per germline (reference sequence). The CDR3 contains 13 residues. V lost 2 bases, J lost 7 bases, and 11 bases lay in between. DNA for the CDR3: TGTGCCAGTAGTATAAATCTGCGCCTTGAAGCTTTCTTT. It encodes CASSINLRLEAFF.

The rearrangement links TRBV6-9 to TRBJ2-7; 8 bases agree with TRBD1. Trimming took 3 bases from V and 4 from J; bases not matched to a gene: 11. Germline values: CDR1 MNHGY, CDR2 SVAAGI. This CDR3 has 16 amino acids. The CDR3 region has the DNA TGTGCCAGCAGTTACTCCCTTGCCCAGGGGGCGTACGAGCAGTACTTC. It encodes CASSYSLAQGAYEQYF.

The rearrangement uses TRBV19 and TRBJ1-1; D is unresolved. This CDR3 has 11 amino acids. The V end was cut by 3 bases, the J end by 4 bases, with 3 bases between. CDR1 LNHDA and CDR2 SQIVND come from the germline V gene (reference sequence). CDR3 in amino acids: CASSMFTEAFF. The CDR3, as DNA: TGTGCCAGTAGTATGTTCACTGAAGCTTTCTTT.

Note on this clonotype: One end of the junction is discordant with germline, which a read error may explain. This chain uses TRBV12-3 or TRBV12-4 with TRBJ1-2, with D unclear. The CDR3 has 17 amino acids. The CDR3 DNA sequence: TGCGCCAGCAGCCAAGGTGCCTTATCCTCGCGGCACTATGGCTACACCTTC. Residues: CASSQGALSSRHYGYTF.

V is TRBV3-1 and J is TRBJ2-5; D may be TRBD1 (6 bases). Germline loops: CDR1 LGHDT, CDR2 YNNKEL (reference sequence). V was trimmed by 0 bases and J by 2 bases, leaving 19 bases between them. This CDR3 contains 18 residues. The CDR3 loop reads CASSQDLDSIGSQETQYF. CDR3 nucleotides: TGTGCCAGCAGCCAAGATCTGGACAGCATAGGGTCACAAGAGACCCAGTACTTC.

The chain combines TRBV20-1 with TRBJ1-3; D remains ambiguous. The CDR3 length is 15 residues. Germline CDR1 reads DFQATT; CDR2 reads SNEGSKA (reference sequence). Trimming pared 3 bases from V and 0 bases from J, leaving 12 bases between. The CDR3 loop reads CSASGGATSGNTIYF. The CDR3, as DNA: TGCAGTGCTAGTGGAGGTGCGACCTCTGGAAACACCATATATTTT.

Details on this clonotype: A much bigger clone sits one base away, suggesting this may be a read error. The chain joins TRBV20-1 to TRBJ1-6; 7 nucleotides agree with TRBD1. Germline lookup yields CDR1 DFQATT and CDR2 SNEGSKA (reference sequence). V lost 5 bases, J lost 6 bases, and 7 bases stayed unmatched. This CDR3 is 14 amino acids long. CDR3 amino acids: CSAGFGTANSPLHF. CDR3 DNA: TGCAGTGCTGGGTTCGGGACAGCTAATTCACCCCTCCACTTT.

V gene TRBV6-1 combines with J gene TRBJ1-1, with TRBD1 matching 8 bases. The V gene's germline CDR1 is MNHNS and CDR2 SASEGT. The CDR3 runs to 13 residues. J was trimmed by 5 bases and V by 7 bases; bases with no gene match: 6. CDR3 sequence: CASNRGLGTEAFF. The CDR3 DNA reads as TGTGCCAGCAACAGGGGGTTGGGGACTGAAGCTTTCTTT.

This clonotype was observed a handful of times. The V call is TRBV20-1, the J call TRBJ1-5; perhaps TRBD1 as D (5 bases). The CDR3 contains 13 residues. V lost 4 bases to trimming and J lost 3 bases, with 10 bases between them. Germline values: CDR1 DFQATT, CDR2 SNEGSKA (reference sequence). Written as DNA, the CDR3 is TGCAGTGCTACACTCGGGGCCAATCAGCCCCAGCATTTT. Translating it yields CSATLGANQPQHF.

This clonotype was found a few times. The rearrangement links TRBV14 to TRBJ2-2, with TRBD2 as a possible D gene (5 bases). Trimming left V 4 bases short and J 4 bases short, with 10 bases between. The CDR3 contains 14 residues. Germline V CDR1 and CDR2: SGHDN, FVKESK. The CDR3, as DNA: TGTGCCAGCAGCCCGAGGGCCTCCACCGGGGAGCTGTTTTTT. Translation: CASSPRASTGELFF.

This clonotype has just one count. The rearrangement uses TRBV7-9 and TRBJ1-1, with D uncertain. CDR1 is SEHNR and CDR2 is FQNEAQ in the germline V gene (reference sequence). The CDR3 sequence is 13 residues long. V lost 1 base and J lost 4, with 7 bases in between. The CDR3 reads CASSLESLTEAFF. CDR3 sequence (DNA): TGTGCCAGCAGCTTAGAGTCGCTCACTGAAGCTTTCTTT.

The chain uses TRBV12-3 or TRBV12-4 and TRBJ1-2, with a weak D call TRBD1 (5 bases). With 1 base removed from V and 7 bases from J, the gap between germline ends came to 10 bases. CDR3 size: 13 residues. The CDR3 nucleotides are TGTGCCAGCAGTTTAGGGACAAACAGTGGCTACACCTTC. As protein: CASSLGTNSGYTF.

This rearrangement joins TRBV28 to TRBJ2-2; possible D gene TRBD1, 6 bases. Between the trimmed V and J ends, which lost 7 bases and 3 bases, there was a span of 12 bases. Germline CDR1 and CDR2: MDHEN and SYDVKM. The CDR3 totals 14 residues. The chain's CDR3 is CASTVGGYTGELFF. The CDR3 region has the DNA TGTGCCAGCACCGTAGGGGGTTACACCGGGGAGCTGTTTTTT.

The chain joins TRBV20-1 to TRBJ1-5; D remains unclear. V was trimmed by 6 bases and J by 1 base, leaving 19 bases between them. The CDR3 is 16 residues long. CDR1 and CDR2 from the germline V gene are DFQATT and SNEGSKA (reference sequence). CDR3 sequence (DNA): TGCAGTGCCTCTCCCCACCAACAGAGAAGCAATCAGCCCCAGCATTTT. Translated, it gives CSASPHQQRSNQPQHF.

J is TRBJ2-1 and V is TRBV28; D is ambiguous. CDR1 is MDHEN and CDR2 is SYDVKM in the germline V gene. This CDR3 has 15 residues. Deletions cut 4 bases from V and 0 bases from J, with 10 bases between. Here the CDR3 DNA reads TGTGCCAGCAGTTACGTAGGTGGCTCCTACAATGAGCAGTTCTTC. It specifies CASSYVGGSYNEQFF. Based on the CDR3 plus reference TRBV28 and TRBJ2-1, the full variable domain is DVKVTQSSRYLVKRTGEKVFLECVQDMDHENMFWYRQDPGLGLRLIYFSYDVKMKEKGDIPEGYSVSREKKERFSLILESASTNQTSMYLCASSYVGGSYNEQFFGPGTRLTVL.

This sequence joins TRBV27 and TRBJ1-6; the match to TRBD1 covers 9 bases. J lost 8 bases, V lost 3 bases, and 5 bases had no gene match. This CDR3 is 15 amino acids long. CDR1 MNHEY and CDR2 SMNVEV come from the germline V gene (reference sequence). CDR3 nucleotide sequence: TGTGCCAGCAGTTTCCACAGGGGGCGTGATTCACCCCTCCACTTT. Amino acids: CASSFHRGRDSPLHF.

Points on this clonotype: Only one base separates this from a far larger clonotype, so it likely reflects a read error. The chain uses TRBV28 and TRBJ2-4, with 8 bases fitting TRBD1. CDR3 length: 16 residues. Germline lookup yields CDR1 MDHEN and CDR2 SYDVKM. V shed 5 bases and J 5 bases; nucleotides not matched to a gene: 11. CDR3 residues: CASSTPPGTGENIQYF. The CDR3 DNA follows: TGTGCCAGCAGTACCCCCCCAGGGACAGGAGAAAACATTCAGTACTTC.

The chain joins TRBV13 to TRBJ2-5; D not resolved. Trimming left V 5 bases short and J 5 bases short, with 21 bases between. This CDR3 contains 16 residues. The germline V gene encodes CDR1 PRHDT and CDR2 FYEKMQ (reference sequence). CDR3 sequence reads: CASSAPSFAPDETQYF. CDR3 in DNA: TGTGCCAGCAGCGCCCCGTCTTTCGCCCCAGACGAGACCCAGTACTTC.

The rearrangement joins TRBV6-5 to TRBJ2-7; D might be TRBD1 (6 bases). There are 14 residues in the CDR3. Germline values: CDR1 MNHEY, CDR2 SVGAGI. V was cut by 2 bases and J by 3 bases, with 11 bases left in between. In nucleotides, the CDR3 is TGTGCCAGCAGTTACCAACAGGGTCTCTACGAGCAGTACTTC. As protein: CASSYQQGLYEQYF.

Many counts were recorded for this clonotype. The chain links TRBV12-3 or TRBV12-4 to TRBJ1-5; D is unclear. This CDR3 has 15 amino acids. Trimming cost V 3 bases and J 0 bases, with 9 bases left between them. The CDR3 protein is CASSFGSYSNQPQHF. The CDR3 region has the DNA TGTGCCAGCAGTTTCGGAAGCTATAGCAATCAGCCCCAGCATTTT.

The rearrangement uses TRBV29-1 and TRBJ2-5, with D possibly being TRBD1 (6 bases). Germline V gene lookup returns CDR1 SQVTM and CDR2 ANQGSEA. Trimming removed 4 bases at V and 1 base at J, with 10 bases between. The CDR3 sequence is 13 residues long. Written as DNA, the CDR3 is TGCAGCGTTGTGCGACAGGCCCAAGAGACCCAGTACTTC. Encoded protein: CSVVRQAQETQYF. The full variable domain, with the rest looked up from reference TRBV29-1 and TRBJ2-5, is SAVISQKPSRDICQRGTSLTIQCQVDSQVTMMFWYRQQPGQSLTLIATANQGSEATYESGFVIDKFPISRPNLTFSTLTVSNMSPEDSSIYLCSVVRQAQETQYFGPGTRLLVL.

This clonotype has just a few counts. The chain employs TRBV7-2 and TRBJ2-7, with D uncertain. The V and J ends lost 2 bases and 2 bases respectively, with 10 bases between them. In germline, CDR1 is SGHTA, CDR2 FQGNSA. CDR3 length: 14 residues. CDR3 nucleotides: TGTGCCAGCAGCTTATCCGGTACAACCTACGAGCAGTACTTC. It encodes CASSLSGTTYEQYF.

Remarks on this clonotype: A read error may account for a junction end that differs from germline. This sequence joins TRBV28 and TRBJ2-5; D ambiguous. The CDR3 consists of 13 residues. Germline CDR1 reads MDHEN; CDR2 reads SYDVKM. The CDR3 sequence is CAISDRIQETQYF. CDR3 bases: TGTGCCATCAGTGACCGAATCCAAGAGACCCAGTACTTC.

This clonotype came up many times. This chain links TRBV2 with TRBJ1-5; a weak D match, TRBD1 (6 bases). The CDR3 consists of 15 residues. Germline CDR1 SNHLY, CDR2 FYNNEI. The V end lost 3 bases, the J end lost 5 bases, and 14 bases lay between the germline ends. CDR3 sequence: CASSDWQGRDQPQHF. Here the CDR3 DNA reads TGTGCCAGCAGTGACTGGCAGGGGCGGGATCAGCCCCAGCATTTT.

This clonotype turned up a few times. This chain connects TRBV28 to TRBJ2-7, with 9 bases lining up with TRBD2. CDR1 is MDHEN and CDR2 is SYDVKM in the germline V gene. V dropped 6 bases and J dropped 2; count of bases not matched to a gene: 2. This CDR3 region has 13 residues. CDR3 region: CASRREGTYEQYF. Written as DNA, the CDR3 is TGTGCCAGCAGGCGGGAGGGTACCTACGAGCAGTACTTC.

The chain recombines TRBV7-9 with TRBJ2-7; D gene unclear. V was clipped by 5 bases and J by 5 bases, with 16 bases between them. CDR3 length: 14 amino acids. Per the germline V gene, CDR1 is SEHNR and CDR2 is FQNEAQ (reference sequence). CDR3 nucleotides: TGTGCCAGCAGCCTTGTGCTAGGGAATGACGAGCAGTACTTC. Translating gives CASSLVLGNDEQYF.

V is TRBV12-3 or TRBV12-4 and J is TRBJ2-7; no clear D. This CDR3 is built from 13 residues. Deletions cut 1 base from V and 3 bases from J, with 7 bases between. CDR3 amino acids: CASSLGVRYEQYF. DNA of the CDR3: TGTGCCAGCAGTTTAGGCGTCCGCTACGAGCAGTACTTC.